These 19 T cell receptor beta chains were all obtained from the same sample, sequenced in a study of T-cell reconstitution after alpha-beta-depleted transplantation in children. The library targeted TCRbeta and was prepared with unique molecular identifiers. TCRdb re-called the PCR reads through MiXCR, storing one row per CDR3 protein. The sample includes around 200,000 distinct CDR3 sequences, about 6.4% seen only once; the top ten take 3% to 3.5%. This specimen was PBMCs from the stem cell graft donor, taken from the stem cell graft. The receptors shown here come from a human donor who donated a stem cell graft to a child with Wiskott-Aldrich syndrome.

This clonotype was counted many times. V is TRBV29-1 and J is TRBJ2-7; perhaps TRBD2 as D (5 bases). This CDR3 comprises 12 residues. V was clipped by 3 bases and J by 6 bases, with 12 bases between them. Looked up from germline, CDR1 is SQVTM and CDR2 is ANQGSEA. The CDR3 loop reads CSVDSGEGEQYF. CDR3 nucleotides: TGCAGCGTTGACTCCGGAGAGGGCGAGCAGTACTTC.

This clonotype occurred a few times. The J gene is TRBJ2-5, the V gene TRBV20-1; TRBD1 is a possible D gene (6 bases). The length of the CDR3 is 13 residues. Per the germline V gene, CDR1 is DFQATT and CDR2 is SNEGSKA (reference sequence). Trimming took off 2 bases at V and 4 bases at J, with 11 bases between the two ends. In nucleotides, the CDR3 is TGCAGTGCTAGACAGGGGTTTGGAGAGACCCAGTACTTC. It codes for CSARQGFGETQYF.

This clonotype was counted ten times or more. The J gene is TRBJ1-1, the V gene TRBV7-6; D possibly corresponds to TRBD1 (6 bases). The germline V gene has CDR1 SGHVS and CDR2 FNYEAQ. V was shortened by 4 bases and J by 5 bases, with 14 bases between the two germline ends. The CDR3 runs to 14 residues. CDR3 sequence: CASSSRGRGTEAFF. Here the CDR3 DNA reads TGTGCCAGCAGCTCCAGGGGCCGAGGGACTGAAGCTTTCTTT.

This clonotype occurred many times. The genes are TRBV12-5 and TRBJ2-1; 12 nucleotides agree with TRBD2. The germline gives CDR1 LGHNT, CDR2 FRNRAP. J was trimmed by 4 bases and V by 0 bases; bases with no gene match: 10. The CDR3 extends over 19 amino acids. CDR3 loop: CASGLVRAASGRVYNEQFF. Here the CDR3 DNA reads TGTGCTAGTGGTTTGGTGAGGGCCGCTAGCGGGAGGGTTTACAATGAGCAGTTCTTC.

This clonotype was seen repeatedly, ten times or more. V gene TRBV4-2 combines with J gene TRBJ2-3; 12 positions agree with TRBD2. This CDR3 contains 18 residues. Germline V gene lookup returns CDR1 LGHNA and CDR2 YNFKEQ. V lost 2 bases to trimming and J lost 4 bases; unmatched junction nucleotides: 10. The CDR3 region is CASSQSLAGGPWSDTQYF. CDR3 nucleotides: TGTGCCAGCAGCCAAAGCCTAGCGGGGGGGCCTTGGTCAGATACGCAGTATTTT.

This clonotype was recorded many times. The chain links TRBV29-1 to TRBJ1-5, with 8 bases lining up with TRBD1. Per the germline V gene, CDR1 is SQVTM and CDR2 is ANQGSEA. The CDR3 loop spans 14 amino acids. With V trimmed by 4 bases and J by 4 bases, 6 bases remained unmatched. CDR3 nucleotides: TGCAGCGTTGGAGACAGGGGACGAAATCAGCCCCAGCATTTT. It codes for CSVGDRGRNQPQHF. The full variable domain, its missing parts supplied by reference TRBV29-1 and TRBJ1-5, is SAVISQKPSRDICQRGTSLTIQCQVDSQVTMMFWYRQQPGQSLTLIATANQGSEATYESGFVIDKFPISRPNLTFSTLTVSNMSPEDSSIYLCSVGDRGRNQPQHFGDGTRLSIL.

This clonotype was observed many times. The chain uses TRBV5-1 and TRBJ1-1; no clear D gene. This CDR3 comprises 14 residues. The ends were cut back, 0 bases at V and 3 bases at J, with 9 bases in the middle. Germline V gives CDR1 SGHRS, CDR2 YFSETQ. Written as DNA, the CDR3 is TGCGCCAGCAGCTTGGGCCAGATTGACACTGAAGCTTTCTTT. It codes for CASSLGQIDTEAFF.

In this sample, this clonotype turned up many times. The chain has TRBV4-2 and TRBJ1-2; 7 nucleotides match TRBD1. The CDR3 is made up of 15 amino acids. Trimming took 3 bases from V and 4 from J; bases not matched to a gene: 8. Germline-derived CDR1 and CDR2 are LGHNA and YNFKEQ. CDR3 protein: CASSQPGTDSYGYTF. The CDR3 bases are TGTGCCAGCAGCCAGCCCGGGACAGATAGCTATGGCTACACCTTC.

The sample holds many counts of this clonotype. The chain combines TRBV20-1 with TRBJ1-1; perhaps TRBD1 as D (6 bases). This CDR3 comprises 12 residues. Trimming shortened V by 5 bases and J by 6 bases, and 13 bases separated the two germline ends. Germline CDR1 DFQATT, CDR2 SNEGSKA (reference sequence). The CDR3 loop is CSARTGLAEAFF. CDR3 DNA: TGCAGTGCTCGAACAGGGCTCGCTGAAGCTTTCTTT.

Remarks on this clonotype: A clone one base away is much larger, so this may be a read error. The rearrangement links TRBV7-2 to TRBJ2-5; D unresolved. The CDR3 is made up of 13 amino acids. Germline V gene sequence: CDR1 SGHTA, CDR2 FQGNSA. Here the CDR3 reads CASSLLGKESQYF. DNA of the CDR3: TGTGCCAGCAGCTTATTAGGGAAAGAGAGCCAGTACTTC.

The chain is built from TRBV2 and TRBJ1-6; maybe TRBD1 (5 bases). CDR1 SNHLY and CDR2 FYNNEI come from the germline V gene. CDR3 length: 13 residues. CDR3 loop: CTGRRGYNSPLHF. CDR3 bases: TGTACCGGACGGAGGGGCTATAATTCACCCCTCCACTTT.

The V and J genes are TRBV6-1 and TRBJ2-2; TRBD2 is a possible D gene (7 bases). The CDR3 is 16 amino acids. Trimming cost V 7 bases and J 4 bases, with 19 bases left between them. Germline V gene sequence: CDR1 MNHNS, CDR2 SASEGT. CDR3 DNA sequence: TGTGCCAGCAACCCACTAAGGGGGGGGGGCACCGGGGAGCTGTTTTTT. Its translation is CASNPLRGGGTGELFF.

This clonotype was seen at least ten times. The chain links TRBV12-3 or TRBV12-4 to TRBJ2-1; possibly TRBD1 for D (5 bases). Trimming pared 9 bases from V and 6 bases from J, leaving 15 bases between. The CDR3 extends over 13 amino acids. CDR3 coding DNA: TGTGCCAGTTCTTTGGGGCTACCCAATGAGCAGTTCTTC. This encodes CASSLGLPNEQFF.

This clonotype was counted ten times or more. This chain uses TRBV18 with TRBJ1-6; 9 bases are a match to TRBD1. Germline-derived CDR1 and CDR2 are KGHSH and LQKENI. The J segment lost 6 bases and the V segment lost 2 bases, leaving 2 bases of the junction unmatched. CDR3 size: 15 residues. The CDR3: CASSPGQGFNSPLHF. In DNA, the CDR3 is TGTGCCAGCTCACCAGGACAGGGGTTTAATTCACCCCTCCACTTT.

The genes are TRBV21-1 and TRBJ2-7; the D call of TRBD1 is as the table states it, not checked on the DNA. TRBV21-1 is a documented pseudogene. The CDR3 is 18 amino acids. The CDR3 is CASSKARLFGTDSYEQYF. The CDR3 nucleotides are TGTGCCAGCAGCAAAGCACGGCTATTCGGGACCGACTCCTACGAGCAGTACTTC.

This clonotype has a count of ten or more. CDR3 sequence: CASKRRRDQPQHF. The CDR3 bases are TGTGCCAGCAAACGGAGGAGGGATCAGCCCCAGCATTTT. The chain uses TRBV6-1 and TRBJ1-5; unclear D gene. With 7 bases removed from V and 5 bases from J, the gap between germline ends came to 12 bases. Germline V gene lookup returns CDR1 MNHNS and CDR2 SASEGT. The CDR3 is made up of 13 amino acids.

This clonotype showed up many times. This chain joins TRBV24-1 and TRBJ2-1; 7 bases map to TRBD2. The V gene's germline CDR1 is KGHDR and CDR2 SFDVKD. With 5 bases clipped from V and 3 bases from J, the junction kept 12 bases outside the gene matches. The CDR3 loop spans 17 amino acids. The CDR3, as DNA: TGTGCCACCAGTGCCGCTACAAGGGCTAGCGGCTACAATGAGCAGTTCTTC. Protein: CATSAATRASGYNEQFF.

There are a few counts of this clonotype. This is likely a read error, given that the CDR3 carries no conserved phenylalanine or tryptophan at its end. This rearrangement joins TRBV2 to TRBJ2-7; 7 bases match TRBD2. The CDR3 runs 11 residues. V lost 10 bases to trimming and J lost 5 bases; unmatched junction nucleotides: 5. Per the germline V gene, CDR1 is SNHLY and CDR2 is FYNNEI. CDR3 amino acids: CAILGGNEQYL. CDR3 coding DNA: TGTGCCATCCTGGGGGGGAACGAGCAGTACCTC.

In the case of this clonotype: This may stem from a read error, because a much larger clone lies one nucleotide away. The CDR3 ends on some other residue instead of the conserved phenylalanine or tryptophan, so this is likely a read error. The rearrangement uses TRBV29-1 and TRBJ2-1; D is perhaps TRBD2 (5 bases). Germline CDR1 is SQVTM and CDR2 is ANQGSEA. V dropped 5 bases and J dropped 7 bases, with 6 bases sitting between them. The CDR3 sequence is 10 residues long. The CDR3, as DNA: TGCAGCGTTTGGAGGAATGAGCAGTTCATC. Translated: CSVWRNEQFI.